The rows below give T cell receptor beta chains drawn from one sample of a study of cytomegalovirus exposure and HLA in healthy donors. TCRdb's table, derived via immunoSEQ multiplex PCR, lists solely in-frame clones and lacks some. Among 120,000 or so clones listed, 89% were seen once. Specimen: PBMCs. The origin of the receptors is a young woman in good health and CMV-seronegative. Both conserved end residues are part of each CDR3. Each record gives: V gene, clone size, J gene, D gene, CDR3 protein, CDR3 DNA. The D gene is left open where the match is weak. Expanded clones are given a class, and other clones once, few, many or no size at all.

v_call: TRBV5-6
clone_size: once
j_call: TRBJ2-3
d_call: TRBD2
cdr3_aa: CASSPGLAGGKTDTQYF
cdr3_nt: TGTGCCAGCAGCCCGGGACTAGCGGGGGGTAAAACAGATACGCAGTATTTT

v_call: TRBV30
clone_size: NA
j_call: TRBJ1-5
d_call: NA
cdr3_aa: CAWSVLGGQPQHF
cdr3_nt: TGTGCCTGGAGCGTCTTAGGGGGACAGCCCCAGCATTTT

v_call: TRBV30
clone_size: NA
j_call: TRBJ1-6
d_call: NA
cdr3_aa: CAGQFEGSPLHF
cdr3_nt: TGTGCCGGGCAGTTTGAGGGATCACCCCTCCACTTT

v_call: TRBV9
clone_size: NA
j_call: TRBJ2-7
d_call: TRBD1
cdr3_aa: CASSVGTGLTYEQYF
cdr3_nt: TGTGCCAGCAGCGTTGGGACAGGGTTAACCTACGAGCAGTACTTC

v_call: TRBV18
clone_size: NA
j_call: TRBJ1-2
d_call: TRBD1
cdr3_aa: CASSPPGQGFYGYTF
cdr3_nt: TGTGCCAGCTCACCTCCGGGACAGGGGTTCTATGGCTACACCTTC

v_call: TRBV29-1
clone_size: NA
j_call: TRBJ2-6
d_call: NA
cdr3_aa: CSVRHGSGANVLTF
cdr3_nt: TGCAGCGTCCGACACGGCTCTGGGGCCAACGTCCTGACTTTC

v_call: TRBV5-1
clone_size: NA
j_call: TRBJ2-1
d_call: NA
cdr3_aa: CATRIGNYNEQFF
cdr3_nt: TGCGCCACCAGGATCGGGAACTACAATGAGCAGTTCTTC

v_call: TRBV9
clone_size: NA
j_call: TRBJ1-2
d_call: NA
cdr3_aa: CASSVAQGGYGYTF
cdr3_nt: TGTGCCAGCAGCGTAGCACAGGGCGGCTATGGCTACACCTTC

v_call: TRBV13
clone_size: NA
j_call: TRBJ2-2
d_call: NA
cdr3_aa: CASSHIRDTGELFF
cdr3_nt: TGTGCCAGCAGCCATATCAGGGATACCGGGGAGCTGTTTTTT

v_call: TRBV5-1
clone_size: NA
j_call: TRBJ1-4
d_call: NA
cdr3_aa: CASSLSSGTTNEKLFF
cdr3_nt: TGCGCCAGCAGCTTGAGTTCGGGAACTACTAATGAAAAACTGTTTTTT

v_call: TRBV2
clone_size: NA
j_call: TRBJ2-3
d_call: TRBD2
cdr3_aa: CASSSGGSTDTQYF
cdr3_nt: TGTGCCAGCAGCAGCGGGGGGAGCACAGATACGCAGTATTTT

v_call: TRBV19
clone_size: NA
j_call: TRBJ1-5
d_call: TRBD1
cdr3_aa: CASRQGAFGNQPQHF
cdr3_nt: TGTGCCAGTAGACAGGGGGCTTTTGGGAATCAGCCCCAGCATTTT

v_call: TRBV9
clone_size: NA
j_call: TRBJ1-4
d_call: NA
cdr3_aa: CASSVAGGTDEKLFF
cdr3_nt: TGTGCCAGCAGCGTAGCGGGGGGGACGGATGAAAAACTGTTTTTT

v_call: TRBV28
clone_size: once
j_call: TRBJ2-7
d_call: NA
cdr3_aa: CASSLGRRAYEQYF
cdr3_nt: TGTGCCAGCAGTTTGGGCCGGCGGGCCTACGAGCAGTACTTC

v_call: TRBV7-8
clone_size: NA
j_call: TRBJ1-5
d_call: NA
cdr3_aa: CASSLARVPANSNQPQHF
cdr3_nt: TGTGCCAGCAGCTTAGCTCGGGTCCCAGCGAATAGCAATCAGCCCCAGCATTTT

v_call: TRBV5-1
clone_size: NA
j_call: TRBJ1-2
d_call: TRBD1
cdr3_aa: CASSPGTVYGYTF
cdr3_nt: TGCGCCAGCAGCCCGGGGACAGTCTATGGCTACACCTTC

v_call: TRBV7-6
clone_size: once
j_call: TRBJ2-5
d_call: NA
cdr3_aa: CASTSPVQETQYF
cdr3_nt: TGTGCCAGCACCTCCCCCGTACAAGAGACCCAGTACTTC

v_call: TRBV19
clone_size: NA
j_call: TRBJ2-3
d_call: TRBD1
cdr3_aa: CASKGTDISTDTQYF
cdr3_nt: TGTGCCAGTAAGGGGACAGACATTAGCACAGATACGCAGTATTTT

v_call: TRBV2
clone_size: NA
j_call: TRBJ1-5
d_call: NA
cdr3_aa: CASSDRVNQPQHF
cdr3_nt: TGTGCCAGCAGTGACAGGGTGAATCAGCCCCAGCATTTT

v_call: TRBV5-4
clone_size: NA
j_call: TRBJ1-1
d_call: NA
cdr3_aa: CASKRGGTEAFF
cdr3_nt: TGTGCCAGCAAGAGGGGAGGGACTGAAGCTTTCTTT

v_call: TRBV19
clone_size: NA
j_call: TRBJ1-2
d_call: TRBD1
cdr3_aa: CASRPDRAGWGYTF
cdr3_nt: TGTGCCAGTAGGCCGGACAGGGCCGGATGGGGCTACACCTTC

v_call: TRBV27
clone_size: NA
j_call: TRBJ2-1
d_call: TRBD2
cdr3_aa: CASSLLAEHNEQFF
cdr3_nt: TGTGCCAGCAGTTTACTAGCGGAGCACAATGAGCAGTTCTTC

v_call: TRBV27
clone_size: NA
j_call: TRBJ1-2
d_call: NA
cdr3_aa: CASSTGLTGYTF
cdr3_nt: TGTGCCAGCAGTACGGGACTTACTGGCTACACCTTC

v_call: TRBV10-3
clone_size: NA
j_call: TRBJ2-3
d_call: NA
cdr3_aa: CAIRGGGTDTQYF
cdr3_nt: TGTGCCATCAGAGGGGGAGGCACAGATACGCAGTATTTT

v_call: TRBV28
clone_size: NA
j_call: TRBJ1-5
d_call: NA
cdr3_aa: CASSHPTRGAQHF
cdr3_nt: TGTGCCAGCAGTCACCCGACCCGGGGAGCCCAGCATTTT

v_call: TRBV30
clone_size: NA
j_call: TRBJ2-7
d_call: TRBD2
cdr3_aa: CALEIAGGDYEQYF
cdr3_nt: TGTGCCCTAGAAATAGCGGGAGGAGACTACGAGCAGTACTTC

v_call: TRBV5-5
clone_size: NA
j_call: TRBJ2-3
d_call: TRBD2
cdr3_aa: CASSLGRAGGTDTQYF
cdr3_nt: TGTGCCAGCAGCTTGGGACGGGCGGGAGGGACAGATACGCAGTATTTT

v_call: TRBV18
clone_size: NA
j_call: TRBJ2-5
d_call: NA
cdr3_aa: CASSPPGLQETQYF
cdr3_nt: TGTGCCAGCTCACCTCCGGGACTGCAAGAGACCCAGTACTTC

v_call: TRBV30
clone_size: NA
j_call: TRBJ2-5
d_call: TRBD2
cdr3_aa: CAWSNSGGVGETQYF
cdr3_nt: TGTGCCTGGAGCAATAGCGGGGGGGTAGGGGAGACCCAGTACTTC

v_call: TRBV28
clone_size: once
j_call: TRBJ1-4
d_call: TRBD1
cdr3_aa: CASSFRSGTGNWGPNEKLFF
cdr3_nt: TGTGCCAGCAGTTTTAGATCTGGGACAGGGAATTGGGGGCCTAATGAAAAACTGTTTTTT

v_call: TRBV29-1
clone_size: NA
j_call: TRBJ2-1
d_call: TRBD2
cdr3_aa: CSVCSGTSNEQFF
cdr3_nt: TGCAGCGTTTGCTCCGGGACTAGCAATGAGCAGTTCTTC

v_call: TRBV5-1
clone_size: once
j_call: TRBJ2-5
d_call: NA
cdr3_aa: CASSLTGDPGETQYF
cdr3_nt: TGCGCCAGCAGCTTGACGGGGGACCCGGGGGAGACCCAGTACTTC

v_call: TRBV6-5
clone_size: NA
j_call: TRBJ1-2
d_call: TRBD1
cdr3_aa: CASSYSGQGRDYGYTF
cdr3_nt: TGTGCCAGCAGTTACTCCGGACAGGGTCGGGACTATGGCTACACCTTC

v_call: TRBV19
clone_size: NA
j_call: TRBJ1-1
d_call: NA
cdr3_aa: CASSGPRAFF
cdr3_nt: TGTGCCAGTAGTGGGCCCCGCGCTTTCTTT

v_call: TRBV7-2
clone_size: NA
j_call: TRBJ2-3
d_call: NA
cdr3_aa: CASSPGHHTDTQYF
cdr3_nt: TGTGCCAGCAGCCCCGGACACCACACAGATACGCAGTATTTT

v_call: TRBV15
clone_size: NA
j_call: TRBJ1-4
d_call: NA
cdr3_aa: CATSRELGRTEYEKLFF
cdr3_nt: TGTGCCACCAGCAGAGAGTTGGGGAGAACTGAGTATGAAAAACTGTTTTTT

v_call: TRBV14
clone_size: NA
j_call: TRBJ1-1
d_call: NA
cdr3_aa: CASSQDRGGRSNTEAFF
cdr3_nt: TGTGCCAGCAGCCAAGATCGTGGGGGGAGGTCGAACACTGAAGCTTTCTTT

v_call: TRBV28
clone_size: NA
j_call: TRBJ2-1
d_call: TRBD2
cdr3_aa: CASRLPGVGGVDEQFF
cdr3_nt: TGTGCCAGCAGGCTCCCTGGTGTGGGGGGGGTCGATGAGCAGTTCTTC

v_call: TRBV5-1
clone_size: NA
j_call: TRBJ2-6
d_call: NA
cdr3_aa: CASSRRVSGANVLTF
cdr3_nt: TGCGCCAGCAGCCGCAGGGTCTCTGGGGCCAACGTCCTGACTTTC

v_call: TRBV28
clone_size: NA
j_call: TRBJ2-6
d_call: NA
cdr3_aa: CASSSGGANVLTF
cdr3_nt: TGTGCCAGCAGTTCAGGGGGGGCCAACGTCCTGACTTTC

v_call: TRBV7-9
clone_size: NA
j_call: TRBJ1-1
d_call: NA
cdr3_aa: CASSLGLAEAFF
cdr3_nt: TGTGCCAGCAGCTTAGGGCTCGCTGAAGCTTTCTTT

v_call: TRBV4-1
clone_size: NA
j_call: TRBJ2-5
d_call: NA
cdr3_aa: CASSQVEGKGETQYF
cdr3_nt: TGCGCCAGCAGCCAAGTGGAGGGGAAAGGGGAGACCCAGTACTTC

v_call: TRBV5-1
clone_size: NA
j_call: TRBJ2-2
d_call: TRBD1
cdr3_aa: CASSFRQGATGELFF
cdr3_nt: TGCGCCAGCAGCTTTAGACAGGGGGCCACCGGGGAGCTGTTTTTT

v_call: TRBV5-1
clone_size: few
j_call: TRBJ2-2
d_call: TRBD2
cdr3_aa: CASSLLRESSGELFF
cdr3_nt: TGCGCCAGCAGCTTGTTGCGGGAGTCCTCCGGGGAGCTGTTTTTT

v_call: TRBV30
clone_size: NA
j_call: TRBJ1-1
d_call: NA
cdr3_aa: CAWSRLTGEAFF
cdr3_nt: TGTGCCTGGAGTCGCCTCACAGGGGAAGCTTTCTTT

v_call: TRBV7-9
clone_size: NA
j_call: TRBJ2-5
d_call: TRBD1
cdr3_aa: CASTDRGLETQYF
cdr3_nt: TGTGCCAGCACCGACAGGGGATTAGAGACCCAGTACTTC

v_call: TRBV4-1
clone_size: NA
j_call: TRBJ1-5
d_call: NA
cdr3_aa: CASSHVLEPLQPQHF
cdr3_nt: TGCGCCAGCAGCCACGTGTTAGAACCTCTTCAGCCCCAGCATTTT

v_call: TRBV30
clone_size: once
j_call: TRBJ1-2
d_call: TRBD1
cdr3_aa: CAWTGQGAEGYGYTF
cdr3_nt: TGTGCCTGGACTGGACAGGGGGCAGAAGGCTATGGCTACACCTTC

v_call: TRBV7-2
clone_size: NA
j_call: TRBJ2-1
d_call: NA
cdr3_aa: CASTPGNEQFF
cdr3_nt: TGTGCCAGCACCCCCGGCAATGAGCAGTTCTTC

v_call: TRBV30
clone_size: NA
j_call: TRBJ1-2
d_call: NA
cdr3_aa: CAWSVPQTAYGYTF
cdr3_nt: TGTGCCTGGAGTGTACCTCAGACAGCCTATGGCTACACCTTC

v_call: TRBV2
clone_size: NA
j_call: TRBJ2-1
d_call: NA
cdr3_aa: CASSEATGSEQFF
cdr3_nt: TGTGCCAGCAGTGAAGCGACAGGAAGTGAGCAGTTCTTC

v_call: TRBV18
clone_size: NA
j_call: TRBJ2-2
d_call: TRBD1
cdr3_aa: CASSPLDTAGGSGELFF
cdr3_nt: TGTGCCAGCTCACCATTGGACACGGCAGGGGGATCCGGGGAGCTGTTTTTT

v_call: TRBV19
clone_size: NA
j_call: TRBJ1-5
d_call: TRBD1
cdr3_aa: CASSTLTGKSNQPQHF
cdr3_nt: TGTGCCAGTAGTACCCTGACAGGGAAAAGCAATCAGCCCCAGCATTTT

v_call: TRBV15
clone_size: NA
j_call: TRBJ1-5
d_call: NA
cdr3_aa: CATSRDSPSYQPQHF
cdr3_nt: TGTGCCACCAGCAGAGATAGTCCCTCGTATCAGCCCCAGCATTTT

v_call: TRBV6-5
clone_size: NA
j_call: TRBJ2-5
d_call: NA
cdr3_aa: CASSFGGRETQYF
cdr3_nt: TGTGCCAGCAGTTTTGGCGGGCGGGAGACCCAGTACTTC